The clone carrying this TCR beta chain was recorded only once. Its antigen remains unidentified. Compared with germline, one end of the junction differs, possibly owing to a read error. The data stem from a study of PD-1 blockade in mismatch repair-deficient tumors. Overall study context: Patients had eleven to twelve mismatch repair-deficient cancer types and were previously treated and progressing.

Profiled with immunoSEQ multiplex PCR; TCRdb holds only in-frame clones, not every one. The sample records tens of thousands of clones, over 75% being singletons. Study-wide results and limits: Tumor-resident clones, often undetectable pretreatment in blood, expanded then contracted after pembrolizumab.

Per the germline V gene, CDR1 is LGHNA and CDR2 is YNFKEQ. The length of the CDR3 is 16 residues. The V and J genes are TRBV4-2 and TRBJ2-1, with TRBD2 identical over 8 bases. The sequencing here drew on peripheral blood, taken 12 weeks after starting pembrolizumab. This TCR came from an adult with mismatch repair-deficient cancer. DNA of the CDR3: TGTGCCAGCACCCAAGAGAGGAGTAGCGGGATTAATGAGCAGTTCTTC. Translation gives CASTQERSSGINEQFF.